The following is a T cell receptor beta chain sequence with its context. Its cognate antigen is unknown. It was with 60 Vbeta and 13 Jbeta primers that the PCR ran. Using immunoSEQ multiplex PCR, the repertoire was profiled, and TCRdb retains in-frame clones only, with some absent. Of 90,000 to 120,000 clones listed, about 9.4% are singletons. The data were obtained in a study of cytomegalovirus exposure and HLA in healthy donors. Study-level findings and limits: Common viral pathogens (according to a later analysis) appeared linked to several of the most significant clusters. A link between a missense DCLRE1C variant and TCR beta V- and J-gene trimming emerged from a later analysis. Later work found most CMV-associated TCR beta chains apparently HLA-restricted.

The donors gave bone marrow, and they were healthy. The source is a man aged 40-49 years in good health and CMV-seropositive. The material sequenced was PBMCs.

The CDR3 here is CASSPRALNTEAFF. The CDR3 DNA reads TGTGCCAGCAGCCCGAGGGCATTAAACACTGAAGCTTTCTTT. The chain is built from TRBV7-2 and TRBJ1-1; D not resolved. The CDR3 is 14 residues long. Germline lookup yields CDR1 SGHTA and CDR2 FQGNSA. V was clipped by 5 bases and J by 2 bases, with 12 bases between them.